This T cell receptor (beta chain) appears in the sequencing data of a study of CD8 T cells in Susac syndrome. Study outcomes and limitations: The study recognized that its TCR sequencing and HLA analysis covered a relatively small number of individuals.

RNA amounts of about 0.45 to 1 ug underwent reverse transcription with random hexamers. Amplification of the TCR beta CDR3 was carried out by immunoSEQ multiplex PCR, which spanned a total of 54 Vbeta and 13 Jbeta segments. TCRdb used MiXCR to reprocess the immunoSEQ multiplex PCR reads, holding one entry per CDR3 protein. This table holds around 160,000 distinct CDR3 sequences, about 94% found once. TCR beta was sequenced from blood CD8+ and CD4+ T cells. TEMRA cells were FACS-enriched, while CD8+ and CD4+ T cells were negatively isolated. The CDR3 is 15 residues long. The V gene lost 1 base and the J gene lost 1 base, with 9 bases spanning the gap. CDR1 MNHNS and CDR2 SASEGT come from the germline V gene. As for this clonotype: Antigen unknown.

The material sequenced was CD4+ T cells from PBMCs. The receptor was isolated from a human donor in good health. V is TRBV6-1 and J is TRBJ2-3, with D possibly matching TRBD1 (5 bases). This chain's CDR3 is CASSEGRVGTDTQYF. CDR3 bases: TGTGCCAGCAGTGAAGGCAGGGTTGGCACAGATACGCAGTATTTT.